Shown below are 29 T cell receptor beta chains from a single sample sequenced in a study of shared clonotypes between healthy human individuals. Libraries were prepared by immunoSEQ multiplex PCR; TCRdb keeps only in-frame clonotypes and omits some of them. The table lists roughly 2 million clones, 85% to 95% of them singletons. Sequencing was done on a sample of naive CD4+ T cells sorted from blood. Described subset: CD45RA+ positively selected. The receptors shown here come from a man younger than 35 in good health.

As concerns this clone: Additional DNA sequences in this sample encode the identical CDR3. The rearrangement uses TRBV5-1 and TRBJ1-1; D is unclear. V lost 2 bases to trimming and J lost 0 bases, with 8 bases between them. CDR1 is SGHRS, CDR2 YFSETQ, per germline. The CDR3 is made up of 14 amino acids. Written as DNA, the CDR3 is TGCGCCAGCAGCTTCGGTTCTTTGAACACTGAAGCTTTCTTT. Its protein is CASSFGSLNTEAFF.

The chain combines TRBV6-5 with TRBJ2-2; D remains ambiguous. The CDR3 covers 16 residues. Germline CDR1 reads MNHEY; CDR2 reads SVGAGI. V was clipped by 1 base and J by 0 bases, with 9 bases between them. CDR3 nucleotides: TGTGCCAGCAGTTACTTACCGGCCCCGAACACCGGGGAGCTGTTTTTT. It encodes CASSYLPAPNTGELFF.

The chain has TRBV2 and TRBJ2-5, with D tentatively TRBD2 (6 bases). Germline CDR1 and CDR2: SNHLY and FYNNEI. Trimming stripped 6 bases from V and 3 bases from J, with 11 bases between. The CDR3 contains 13 residues. CDR3 region: CASSRDLKETQYF. CDR3 nucleotide sequence: TGTGCCAGCAGCCGGGACTTAAAAGAGACCCAGTACTTC.

This chain links TRBV6-1 with TRBJ1-5, with D tentatively TRBD1 (5 bases). Germline-derived CDR1 and CDR2 are MNHNS and SASEGT. There are 16 residues in the CDR3. The V end was cut by 4 bases, the J end by 5 bases, with 18 bases between. The chain's CDR3 is CASSGEAGLGHQPQHF. CDR3 bases: TGTGCCAGCAGTGGAGAGGCGGGACTCGGCCATCAGCCCCAGCATTTT.

The gene calls are TRBV11-2 and TRBJ1-1; 7 bases are a match to TRBD1. CDR3 length equals 16 residues. V shed 2 bases, J shed 2 bases, and the junction held 8 bases outside the gene matches. Germline CDR1 reads SGHAT; CDR2 reads FQNNGV. CDR3 bases: TGTGCCAGCAGCTTATTAGGCAGGGGGAGTAACACTGAAGCTTTCTTT. Translating it yields CASSLLGRGSNTEAFF.

V usage is TRBV6-6 and J usage is TRBJ1-1; 8 nucleotides line up with TRBD1. The CDR3 is made up of 15 amino acids. Germline V lookup: CDR1 MNHNY, CDR2 SVGAGI (reference sequence). J lost 5 bases, V lost 6 bases, and 11 bases had no gene match. The CDR3 region has the DNA TGTGCCAGCAGGCCCGGTCCAGGGGGCAGAACTGAAGCTTTCTTT. It translates to CASRPGPGGRTEAFF.

CDR3 residues: CSTFPGVSETQYF. The DNA for the CDR3 is TGCAGCACTTTCCCAGGGGTATCGGAGACCCAGTACTTC. This chain connects TRBV29-1 to TRBJ2-5, with D possibly TRBD1 on 6 matching bases. The CDR3 consists of 13 residues. Germline V lookup: CDR1 SQVTM, CDR2 ANQGSEA. V lost 8 bases to trimming and J lost 5 bases, with 18 bases between them.

The J gene is TRBJ1-4, the V gene TRBV25-1, with D unclear. The V and J ends lost 3 bases and 7 bases respectively, with 15 bases between them. This CDR3 region has 15 residues. Germline CDR1 and CDR2: MGHDK and SYGVNS. CDR3 loop: CASSDTSATTEKLFF. CDR3 DNA sequence: TGTGCCAGCAGTGACACAAGCGCGACAACTGAAAAACTGTTTTTT.

In the case of this clone: The same CDR3 can be traced to other DNA sequences in this sample. This chain connects TRBV5-1 to TRBJ2-1; TRBD2 aligns across 9 bases. The CDR3 length is 15 residues. Unmatched junction bases numbered 3, after V lost 4 bases and J lost 1 base. Per the germline V gene, CDR1 is SGHRS and CDR2 is YFSETQ. CDR3 in amino acids: CASSRTSVSYNEQFF. Written as DNA, the CDR3 is TGCGCCAGCAGCAGGACTAGCGTTTCCTACAATGAGCAGTTCTTC.

V gene TRBV11-2 combines with J gene TRBJ2-7; 10 bases agree with TRBD1. Trimming removed 2 bases from V and 2 bases from J; junction bases left unmatched: 9. Germline V gene lookup returns CDR1 SGHAT and CDR2 FQNNGV. There are 17 residues in the CDR3. The chain's CDR3 is CASSLTSGTGATYEQYF. The CDR3 nucleotides are TGTGCCAGCAGCTTAACGTCCGGGACAGGGGCCACCTACGAGCAGTACTTC.

The chain uses TRBV30 and TRBJ2-7, with D perhaps matching TRBD2 (6 bases). Germline values: CDR1 GTSNPN, CDR2 SVGIG (reference sequence). The length of the CDR3 is 15 residues. V was clipped by 0 bases and J by 0 bases, with 12 bases between them. CDR3 loop: CAWSVGDLPSYEQYF. CDR3 coding DNA: TGTGCCTGGAGTGTAGGGGACTTACCCTCCTACGAGCAGTACTTC. Full variable domain (outside the CDR3, taken from reference TRBV30 and TRBJ2-7): SQTIHQWPATLVQPVGSPLSLECTVEGTSNPNLYWYRQAAGRGLQLLFYSVGIGQISSEVPQNLSASRPQDRQFILSSKKLLLSDSGFYLCAWSVGDLPSYEQYFGPGTRLTVT.

The chain combines TRBV5-1 with TRBJ2-5; no definite D call. Germline assignment: CDR1 SGHRS and CDR2 YFSETQ. With 3 bases removed from V and 3 bases from J, the gap between germline ends came to 9 bases. The CDR3 is 13 residues long. The CDR3 DNA is TGCGCCAGCAGCTGGGCAGAAAAAGAGACCCAGTACTTC. It specifies CASSWAEKETQYF.

The chain joins TRBV7-9 to TRBJ2-5, with TRBD1 identical over 7 bases. Germline V gene data show CDR1 as SEHNR and CDR2 as FQNEAQ (reference sequence). Losses at the gene ends were 6 bases for V and 5 bases for J; bases not matched to a gene: 6. There are 13 residues in the CDR3. The CDR3 DNA sequence: TGTGCCAGCAGAGACAGGGATGGGGAGACCCAGTACTTC. This translates into CASRDRDGETQYF.

The chain recombines TRBV2 with TRBJ1-1, with D possibly TRBD1 on 5 matching bases. V was shortened by 6 bases and J by 5 bases, with 19 bases between the two germline ends. The germline V gene encodes CDR1 SNHLY and CDR2 FYNNEI. This CDR3 is 15 amino acids long. The DNA for the CDR3 is TGTGCCAGCAGGCCCACGAACACGGGGGGGACTGAAGCTTTCTTT. Its protein product is CASRPTNTGGTEAFF.

V gene TRBV6-5 combines with J gene TRBJ2-5; D tentatively fits TRBD1 or TRBD2 (5 bases each). The CDR3 spans 16 residues. With 2 bases removed from V and 10 bases from J, the gap between germline ends came to 23 bases. Germline lookup yields CDR1 MNHEY and CDR2 SVGAGI. This CDR3 reads CASSYGPGSAGGGQYF. For the CDR3, the DNA is TGTGCCAGCAGTTACGGGCCAGGGTCAGCAGGTGGGGGCCAGTACTTC.

This clone was found a few times. Different DNA sequences within this sample yield the same CDR3. This chain connects TRBV30 to TRBJ1-1; D is unresolved. Deletions cut 0 bases from V and 1 base from J, with 6 bases between. CDR3 length: 13 residues. Germline V CDR1 and CDR2: GTSNPN, SVGIG (reference sequence). CDR3 sequence (DNA): TGTGCCTGGAGTGTTTGGGAGAACACTGAAGCTTTCTTT. Translated: CAWSVWENTEAFF.

The chain recombines TRBV10-1 with TRBJ2-7, with TRBD2 identical over 8 bases. The CDR3 runs 15 residues. Germline V gives CDR1 WNHNN, CDR2 SYGVQD (reference sequence). Trimming removed 0 bases from V and 9 bases from J; junction bases left unmatched: 10. The CDR3 sequence is CASSESIGLASGQYF. The CDR3 DNA sequence: TGCGCCAGCAGTGAGTCGATCGGACTAGCCTCGGGGCAGTACTTC.

The table lists this clone with a count of one. V usage is TRBV19 and J usage is TRBJ2-7; 10 bases fit TRBD2. The CDR3 is made up of 16 amino acids. Losses at the gene ends were 2 bases for V and 6 bases for J; bases not matched to a gene: 10. Germline V lookup: CDR1 LNHDA, CDR2 SQIVND (reference sequence). CDR3 in DNA: TGTGCCAGTAGTATACGAGGTCCTAGCGGGAGATCCGAGCAGTACTTC. Protein: CASSIRGPSGRSEQYF.

The rearrangement joins TRBV6-6 to TRBJ1-5; 9 nucleotides line up with TRBD1. CDR3 length: 15 amino acids. V gave up 4 bases and J gave up 7 bases; unmatched junction bases: 8. From germline, CDR1 is MNHNY and CDR2 SVGAGI (reference sequence). This CDR3 is CASSWEGQGVQPQHF. DNA of the CDR3: TGTGCCAGCAGTTGGGAGGGACAGGGTGTGCAGCCCCAGCATTTT.

This clone was picked up one time. This sequence joins TRBV28 and TRBJ1-2; 11 bases are a match to TRBD1. With 7 bases clipped from V and 2 bases from J, the junction kept 6 bases outside the gene matches. CDR1 is MDHEN, CDR2 SYDVKM, per germline. The CDR3 is 15 amino acids. The DNA for the CDR3 is TGTGCCAGCAAGGACAGGGGGCGGACGAACTATGGCTACACCTTC. It codes for CASKDRGRTNYGYTF.

The chain has TRBV5-6 and TRBJ1-1; D gene unclear. Germline values: CDR1 SGHDT, CDR2 YYEEEE. This CDR3 region has 14 residues. Trimming removed 0 bases at V and 0 bases at J, with 6 bases between. The CDR3, as DNA: TGTGCCAGCAGCTTGGTTTCGTTGAACACTGAAGCTTTCTTT. Protein: CASSLVSLNTEAFF. Supplemented by reference TRBV5-6 and TRBJ1-1, the full variable domain reads DAGVTQSPTHLIKTRGQQVTLRCSPKSGHDTVSWYQQALGQGPQFIFQYYEEEERQRGNFPDRFSGHQFPNYSSELNVNALLLGDSALYLCASSLVSLNTEAFFGQGTRLTVV.

In this sample, this clone turned up once. V usage is TRBV2 and J usage is TRBJ2-2; 10 bases are a match to TRBD2. The CDR3 covers 15 residues. Germline V gives CDR1 SNHLY, CDR2 FYNNEI. The ends lost 5 bases at V and 4 bases at J; junction bases unmatched: 4. The DNA of the CDR3 is TGTGCCAGCAGTCAGCGGGGGGGTCTCACCGGGGAGCTGTTTTTT. Translated: CASSQRGGLTGELFF.

As regards this clone: The sample holds other DNA sequences that translate to the same CDR3. The chain links TRBV4-3 to TRBJ1-1; possible D gene TRBD1, 6 bases. V was shortened by 4 bases and J by 1 base, with 7 bases between the two germline ends. Per germline, CDR1 LGHNA and CDR2 YSLEER. This CDR3 contains 13 residues. The CDR3 sequence is CASSPTGNTEAFF. CDR3 coding DNA: TGCGCCAGCAGCCCGACAGGGAACACTGAAGCTTTCTTT.

This chain joins TRBV27 and TRBJ2-7, with a possible D match to TRBD2 (5 bases). CDR1 MNHEY and CDR2 SMNVEV come from the germline V gene (reference sequence). The germline V and J ends were trimmed by 2 bases and 2 bases, with 10 bases remaining between them. This CDR3 is 14 amino acids long. The CDR3 bases are TGTGCCAGCAGTTTAAGAGGGTATGCCTACGAGCAGTACTTC. Residues: CASSLRGYAYEQYF.

The rearrangement links TRBV18 to TRBJ2-7; tentatively, D is TRBD1 (5 bases). V lost 3 bases and J lost 7, with 19 bases in between. CDR1 is KGHSH, CDR2 LQKENI, per germline. The CDR3 loop spans 15 amino acids. In DNA, the CDR3 is TGTGCCAGCTCACCTGTCAGGGAACCTTGGGCGGAGCAGTACTTC. Amino acid sequence: CASSPVREPWAEQYF.

The rearrangement joins TRBV7-2 to TRBJ1-1; TRBD1 is a possible D gene (5 bases). V dropped 1 base and J dropped 1 base, with 13 bases sitting between them. Germline-derived CDR1 and CDR2 are SGHTA and FQGNSA. This CDR3 is 16 amino acids long. CDR3 sequence (DNA): TGTGCCAGCAGCTTAGTCGCAGGGCCAGGGAACACTGAAGCTTTCTTT. It codes for CASSLVAGPGNTEAFF.

The J gene is TRBJ1-1, the V gene TRBV7-6; the match to TRBD1 covers 8 bases. Germline trimming cut 4 bases from V and 4 bases from J; bases unmatched to any gene: 17. CDR1 is SGHVS and CDR2 is FNYEAQ in the germline V gene. The CDR3 is 18 amino acids. CDR3: CASSSRAQGARAGTEAFF. CDR3 sequence (DNA): TGTGCCAGCAGCTCCCGGGCCCAGGGGGCGCGAGCAGGCACTGAAGCTTTCTTT. The full variable domain, rest sourced from reference TRBV7-6 and TRBJ1-1, is GAGVSQSPRYKVTKRGQDVALRCDPISGHVSLYWYRQALGQGPEFLTYFNYEAQQDKSGLPNDRFSAERPEGSISTLTIQRTEQRDSAMYRCASSSRAQGARAGTEAFFGQGTRLTVV.

The chain is built from TRBV6-6 and TRBJ2-7; 9 nucleotides agree with TRBD1. CDR3 length: 15 amino acids. Germline CDR1 MNHNY, CDR2 SVGAGI (reference sequence). The trim removed 7 bases at V and 1 base at J, leaving 8 bases unmatched. CDR3 protein: CASIPDRGKSYEQYF. The CDR3 coding sequence is TGTGCCAGCATTCCGGACAGGGGCAAATCCTACGAGCAGTACTTC.

In regard to this clone: Possible read error: a much larger clone is one base away. Other nucleotide sequences in the sample specify the same CDR3. CDR3 DNA: TGTGCCTGGAGTGCGGGACAGAACACCGGGGAGCTGTTTTTT. This gives the protein CAWSAGQNTGELFF. The chain is built from TRBV30 and TRBJ2-2, with D possibly TRBD1 on 6 matching bases. This CDR3 spans 14 amino acids. Germline lookup yields CDR1 GTSNPN and CDR2 SVGIG (reference sequence). V was trimmed by 1 base and J by 1 base, leaving 7 bases between them.